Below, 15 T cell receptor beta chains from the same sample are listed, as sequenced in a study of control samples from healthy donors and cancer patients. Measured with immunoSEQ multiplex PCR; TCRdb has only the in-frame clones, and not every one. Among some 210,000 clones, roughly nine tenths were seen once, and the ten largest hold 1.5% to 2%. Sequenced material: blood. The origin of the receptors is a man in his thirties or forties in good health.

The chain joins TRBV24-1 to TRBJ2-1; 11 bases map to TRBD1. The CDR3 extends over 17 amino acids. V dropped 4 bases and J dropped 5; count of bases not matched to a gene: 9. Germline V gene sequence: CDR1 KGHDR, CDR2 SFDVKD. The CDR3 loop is CATSEAPGQGVNNEQFF. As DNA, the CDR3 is TGTGCCACCAGTGAGGCACCGGGACAGGGGGTGAACAATGAGCAGTTCTTC.

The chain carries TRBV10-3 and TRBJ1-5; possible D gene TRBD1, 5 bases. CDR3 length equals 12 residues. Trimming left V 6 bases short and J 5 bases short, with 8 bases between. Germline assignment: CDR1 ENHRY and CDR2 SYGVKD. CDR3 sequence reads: CAISLGDQPQHF. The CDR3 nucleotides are TGTGCCATCAGCCTGGGGGATCAGCCCCAGCATTTT.

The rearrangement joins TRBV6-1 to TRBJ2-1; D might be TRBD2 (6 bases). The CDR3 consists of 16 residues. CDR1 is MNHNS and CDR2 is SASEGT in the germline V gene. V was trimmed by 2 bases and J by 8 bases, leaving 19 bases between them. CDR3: CASSELAGRGTDEQFF. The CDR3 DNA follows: TGTGCCAGCAGTGAATTGGCAGGGCGGGGTACGGATGAGCAGTTCTTC.

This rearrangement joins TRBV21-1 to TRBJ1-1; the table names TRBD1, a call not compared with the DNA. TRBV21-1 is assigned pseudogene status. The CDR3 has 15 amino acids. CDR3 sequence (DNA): TGTGCCAGCAGCTCGCACAGGGGAAAGAACACTGAAGCTTTCTTT. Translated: CASSSHRGKNTEAFF.

CDR3 DNA sequence: TGTGCCACCAGTGATCCTCGTCGGGCGAACAATGAGCAGTTCTTC. Translated, it gives CATSDPRRANNEQFF. The chain employs TRBV24-1 and TRBJ2-1; D is uncertain. The CDR3 contains 15 residues. Germline V gene lookup returns CDR1 KGHDR and CDR2 SFDVKD. Trimming took 3 bases from V and 5 from J, leaving 13 bases between them.

CDR3: CASSESRGGYTEAFF. The CDR3 coding sequence is TGTGCCAGCAGTGAATCCCGAGGCGGGTACACTGAAGCTTTCTTT. V is TRBV25-1 and J is TRBJ1-1; D is unclear. Per germline, CDR1 MGHDK and CDR2 SYGVNS. V lost 1 base, J lost 3 bases, and 12 bases lay in between. There are 15 residues in the CDR3.

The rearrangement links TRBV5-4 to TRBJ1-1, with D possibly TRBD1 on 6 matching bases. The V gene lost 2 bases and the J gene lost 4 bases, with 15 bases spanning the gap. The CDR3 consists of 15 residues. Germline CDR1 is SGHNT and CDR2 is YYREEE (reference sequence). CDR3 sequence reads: CASSFSQGRSTEAFF. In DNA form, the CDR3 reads TGTGCCAGCAGCTTCTCACAGGGTCGAAGCACTGAAGCTTTCTTT.

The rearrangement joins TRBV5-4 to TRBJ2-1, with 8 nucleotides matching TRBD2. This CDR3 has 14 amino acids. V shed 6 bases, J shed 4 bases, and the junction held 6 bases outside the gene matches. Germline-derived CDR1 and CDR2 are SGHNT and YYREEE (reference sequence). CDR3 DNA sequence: TGTGCCAGCACCGCGGGGGGCCCGTACAATGAGCAGTTCTTC. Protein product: CASTAGGPYNEQFF.

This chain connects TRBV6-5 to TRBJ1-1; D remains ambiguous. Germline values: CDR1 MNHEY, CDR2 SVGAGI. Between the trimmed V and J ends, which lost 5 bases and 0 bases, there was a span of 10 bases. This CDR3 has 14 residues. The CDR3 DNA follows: TGTGCCAGCAGTCCCGTGGGCATGAACACTGAAGCTTTCTTT. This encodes CASSPVGMNTEAFF.

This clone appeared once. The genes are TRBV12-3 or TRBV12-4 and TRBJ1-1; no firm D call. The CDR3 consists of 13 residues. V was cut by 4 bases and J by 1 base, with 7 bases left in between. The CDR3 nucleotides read TGTGCCAGCAGTTGGTCTGAGAACACTGAAGCTTTCTTT. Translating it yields CASSWSENTEAFF.

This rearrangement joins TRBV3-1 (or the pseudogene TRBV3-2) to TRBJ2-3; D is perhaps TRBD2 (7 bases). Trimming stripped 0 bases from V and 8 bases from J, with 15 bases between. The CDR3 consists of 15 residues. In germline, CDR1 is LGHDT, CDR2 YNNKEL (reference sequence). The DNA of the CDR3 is TGTGCCAGCAGCCAAGAACGGGCGGGGGCCAGTACGCAGTATTTT. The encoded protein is CASSQERAGASTQYF.

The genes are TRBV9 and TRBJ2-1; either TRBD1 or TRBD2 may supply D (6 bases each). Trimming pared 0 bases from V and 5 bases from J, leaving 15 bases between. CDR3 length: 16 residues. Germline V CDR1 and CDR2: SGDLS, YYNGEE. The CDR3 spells CASSVAAKGGNNEQFF. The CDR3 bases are TGTGCCAGCAGCGTAGCGGCGAAGGGGGGAAACAATGAGCAGTTCTTC.

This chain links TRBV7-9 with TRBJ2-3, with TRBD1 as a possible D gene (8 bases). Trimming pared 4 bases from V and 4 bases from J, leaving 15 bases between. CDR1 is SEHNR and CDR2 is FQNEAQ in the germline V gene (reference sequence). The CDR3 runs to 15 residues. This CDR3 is CASSSQGGLPDTQYF. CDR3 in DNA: TGTGCCAGCAGCTCACAGGGGGGGCTCCCAGATACGCAGTATTTT.

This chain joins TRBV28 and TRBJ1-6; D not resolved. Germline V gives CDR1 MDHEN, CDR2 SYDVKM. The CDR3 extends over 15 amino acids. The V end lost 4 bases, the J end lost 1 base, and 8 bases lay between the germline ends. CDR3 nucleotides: TGTGCCAGCAGTTCCGGGATGTCCTATAATTCACCCCTCCACTTT. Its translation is CASSSGMSYNSPLHF. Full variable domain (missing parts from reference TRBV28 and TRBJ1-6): DVKVTQSSRYLVKRTGEKVFLECVQDMDHENMFWYRQDPGLGLRLIYFSYDVKMKEKGDIPEGYSVSREKKERFSLILESASTNQTSMYLCASSSGMSYNSPLHFGNGTRLTVT.

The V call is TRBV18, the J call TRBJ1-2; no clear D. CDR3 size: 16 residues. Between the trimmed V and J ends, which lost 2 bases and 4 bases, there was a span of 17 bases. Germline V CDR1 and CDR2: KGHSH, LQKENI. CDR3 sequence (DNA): TGTGCCAGCTCACCAAACGTCCCAGGCCAAATCTATGGCTACACCTTC. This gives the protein CASSPNVPGQIYGYTF.